The 4 T cell receptor beta chains in this list originate from one sample, sequenced in a study of cytomegalovirus exposure and HLA in healthy donors. The PCR employed 60 Vbeta primers together with 13 Jbeta primers. Assay used: immunoSEQ multiplex PCR; TCRdb lists only in-frame clones, some missing. The sample comprises some 170,000 clones, about four fifths of which are singletons, and roughly 13% rests with the top ten. The material sequenced was PBMCs. The receptors here all came from a woman between 50 and 59 years old in good health and CMV-seronegative.

With respect to this clone: A far larger clone is one base from this, pointing to a likely read error. The chain employs TRBV5-1 and TRBJ1-1; D remains unclear. In germline, CDR1 is SGHRS, CDR2 YFSETQ. Trimming took off 5 bases at V and 1 base at J, with 9 bases between the two ends. This CDR3 has 13 residues. The CDR3 region has the DNA TGCGCCAGCAGTGTCACAGAGAACACTGAAGCTTTCTTT. Its protein product is CASSVTENTEAFF.

The chain has TRBV6-5 and TRBJ1-2; 9 positions match TRBD1. The CDR3 is made up of 14 amino acids. The junction had 4 bases not matched to a gene; V was cut back by 1 base and J by 7 bases. Per germline, CDR1 MNHEY and CDR2 SVGAGI. The CDR3 reads CASSYLGTGFGYTF. The CDR3 DNA is TGTGCCAGCAGTTACTTGGGGACAGGGTTTGGCTACACCTTC.

The J gene is TRBJ1-6, the V gene TRBV19, with D perhaps TRBD1 (5 bases). In germline, CDR1 is LNHDA, CDR2 SQIVND (reference sequence). Between the trimmed V and J ends, which lost 6 bases and 9 bases, there was a span of 12 bases. The CDR3 extends over 13 amino acids. CDR3 DNA sequence: TGTGCCAGTAGCATTCCGGGGGGTTCACCCCTCCACTTT. Protein product: CASSIPGGSPLHF.

CDR3 sequence reads: CASSYSGTGSYEQYF. The CDR3 DNA reads TGTGCCAGCAGTTACTCTGGGACAGGGTCCTACGAGCAGTACTTC. V usage is TRBV6-5 and J usage is TRBJ2-7, with 9 bases that match TRBD1. Germline CDR1 MNHEY, CDR2 SVGAGI. The junction had 1 base not matched to a gene; V was cut back by 0 bases and J by 1 base. The CDR3 has 15 amino acids.